This passage covers 12 T cell receptor beta chains from one sample sequenced in a study of tumor-infiltrating lymphocytes in primary liver carcinoma. Unsorted whole blood supplied the RNA, and germline DNA was extracted too. With around 490 ng total RNA as template and a constant-region primer, TCR beta cDNA was made. Each TCR beta library was derived from three nested multiplex PCR rounds that employed slightly modified ARM-PCR. PCR rounds one and two used TRBV1-TRBV30 forward primers with a C-beta reverse primer for approximately 11 cycles each. TCRdb re-called the multiplex PCR reads with MiXCR, one entry per CDR3 protein. This sample has more than 150,000 distinct CDR3 sequences, with 50% to 75% found just once. The sample comprised peripheral blood. These receptors were taken from a man aged 40-55 years with primary liver carcinoma and hepatitis B virus infection.

This rearrangement joins TRBV7-9 to TRBJ2-2; D is unclear. The V and J ends lost 5 bases and 0 bases respectively, with 10 bases between them. The germline V gene encodes CDR1 SEHNR and CDR2 FQNEAQ (reference sequence). This CDR3 has 15 amino acids. CDR3: CASSPDWANTGELFF. In nucleotides, the CDR3 is TGTGCCAGCAGCCCCGACTGGGCGAACACCGGGGAGCTGTTTTTT.

The genes are TRBV11-2 and TRBJ2-7, with TRBD1 matching 8 bases. The V gene end was trimmed by 3 bases and the J gene end by 1 base; junction bases not matched to a gene: 2. Germline V gene lookup returns CDR1 SGHAT and CDR2 FQNNGV. There are 14 residues in the CDR3. The CDR3 loop reads CASSLRQGSYEQYF. The CDR3 DNA is TGTGCCAGCAGCTTGCGACAGGGGTCCTACGAGCAGTACTTC.

Written as DNA, the CDR3 is TGTGCCAGCAGTTACTCGGTGCTTCTGGGCGGGGAGACCCAGTACTTC. Amino acid sequence: CASSYSVLLGGETQYF. The rearrangement uses TRBV6-6 and TRBJ2-5, with a weak D call TRBD2 (5 bases). This CDR3 has 16 residues. CDR1 MNHNY and CDR2 SVGAGI come from the germline V gene (reference sequence). The V and J ends lost 0 bases and 5 bases respectively, with 16 bases between them.

The V call is TRBV12-3 or TRBV12-4, the J call TRBJ1-2, with TRBD1 matching 7 bases. The CDR3 totals 13 residues. Trimming took 6 bases from V and 9 from J; bases not matched to a gene: 10. CDR3 DNA sequence: TGTGCCAGCAGCCCCAGTACAGGGGATTGCTACACCTTC. It yields the protein CASSPSTGDCYTF.

The chain is built from TRBV28 and TRBJ2-7; D not resolved. Looked up from germline, CDR1 is MDHEN and CDR2 is SYDVKM. V was clipped by 5 bases and J by 5 bases, with 19 bases between them. CDR3 length: 15 residues. CDR3 sequence: CASSPAARLSHEQYF. CDR3 bases: TGTGCCAGCAGTCCGGCCGCCAGGTTGAGCCACGAGCAGTACTTC.

Regarding this clonotype: It is likely a read error, because the conserved phenylalanine at the end of the CDR3 is missing. No DNA is shown, since the ends of the CDR3 on it are uncertain; the CDR3 is the one TCRdb lists. The chain uses TRBV6-6 and TRBJ1-6. The germline V gene has CDR1 MNHNY and CDR2 SVGAGI (reference sequence). The CDR3 has 13 residues if both end residues are counted. The CDR3 spells CASSYSNGSPIHS.

This clonotype has a single count. The rearrangement uses TRBV5-5 and TRBJ2-2; TRBD2 matches at 12 bases. CDR1 is SGHKS, CDR2 YYEKEE, per germline (reference sequence). The CDR3 runs 16 residues. The J segment lost 5 bases and the V segment lost 2 bases, leaving 4 bases of the junction unmatched. Here the CDR3 reads CASSFTSGRMTGELFF. Here the CDR3 DNA reads TGTGCCAGCAGCTTTACTAGCGGGAGGATGACCGGGGAGCTGTTTTTT.

This chain links TRBV29-1 with TRBJ2-2; tentatively, D is TRBD1 (5 bases). This CDR3 contains 17 residues. V lost 5 bases, J lost 4 bases, and 23 bases lay in between. CDR1 is SQVTM, CDR2 ANQGSEA, per germline. In DNA, the CDR3 is TGCAGCGTTAGGACATGGGGCGCGAAAGTGGTCACCGGGGAGCTGTTTTTT. The encoded protein is CSVRTWGAKVVTGELFF.

A few counts support this clonotype. The chain joins TRBV2 to TRBJ2-1; D is perhaps TRBD2 (5 bases). The CDR3 runs to 13 residues. Germline V gene sequence: CDR1 SNHLY, CDR2 FYNNEI. Trimming took off 3 bases at V and 8 bases at J, with 11 bases between the two ends. DNA of the CDR3: TGTGCCAGCAGTGAGAGGGAGCAATATGAGCAGTTCTTC. This gives the protein CASSEREQYEQFF.

The gene calls are TRBV11-1 and TRBJ2-6; D is possibly TRBD1 or TRBD2 (5 bases each). This CDR3 has 16 residues. Germline assignment: CDR1 SGHAT and CDR2 FQDESV (reference sequence). The ends were cut back, 7 bases at V and 13 bases at J, with 26 bases in the middle. The CDR3 loop is CASNGYLDSGAYVLTF. CDR3 nucleotides: TGTGCCAGCAACGGTTATCTGGACTCTGGGGCCTATGTCCTGACTTTC.

The DNA of the CDR3 is TGTGCCAGCAGTTTGGGACAGGCAATCGCTGAAGCTTTCTTT. Protein: CASSLGQAIAEAFF. V gene TRBV12-3 or TRBV12-4 combines with J gene TRBJ1-1; 8 bases match TRBD1. The CDR3 is 14 amino acids. V lost 3 bases and J lost 6; bases outside the gene matches: 6.

The table lists this clonotype with a few counts. At one end the junction does not follow the germline gene, possibly because of a read error. The rearrangement joins TRBV10-2 to TRBJ2-1; 11 bases are a match to TRBD1. This CDR3 region has 13 residues. Germline V gene sequence: CDR1 WSHSY, CDR2 SAAADI. This CDR3 is CASGTGGDNQQFF. In DNA form, the CDR3 reads TGCGCCAGCGGGACAGGGGGAGACAATCAGCAGTTCTTC.